The subject of this entry is one T cell receptor (beta chain). Its antigen is currently not known. The input lacks base qualities; no much larger clone sits a single base away. The CDR3 runs 16 residues from the cysteine to the phenylalanine. The sequence is cut down to CDR3 DNA, 48 bases in frame from base 1. From the germline V gene (reference sequence), CDR1 is LNHDA and CDR2 is SQIVND. The V end gives up 5 bases and the J end 7 bases, leaving 14 bases in the junction not matched to a gene. The data were taken from a study of OX40 agonist ivuxolimab in advanced cancers. For the wider study: The costimulatory receptor OX40 (CD134) was targeted by ivuxolimab, a fully human IgG2 agonistic monoclonal antibody. Partial responses were achieved by three dose-escalation patients, of whom one had hepatocellular carcinoma and two had cutaneous melanoma. Intravenous ivuxolimab was administered to patients every 2 weeks at six dose levels: 0.01, 0.1, 0.3, 1.5, 3 and 10 mg/kg. The paper reports the monotherapy dose-escalation portion (N of about 50 patients) of the phase I ivuxolimab trial. The dose-escalation cohort was 82.7% male with a mean age of about 60 years, ranging from roughly 20 to 80. Peripheral TCRbeta sequencing aimed to test whether ivuxolimab altered TCR sequence diversity and caused clonal T-cell expansion. Among the roughly 50 dose-escalation patients, around 19 had hepatocellular carcinoma, around 15 melanoma, 9 renal cell carcinoma and 9 head and neck cancer. Patients were allowed to have had prior anti-PD-1, anti-PD-L1 or anti-CTLA-4 therapy, and around 43% of the dose-escalation patients had been treated with checkpoint inhibitors.

Genomic DNA was extracted from sorted cells for sequencing of the TCRbeta CDR3 region. TCRbeta CDR3 regions were sequenced using the immunoSEQ Assay. The table comes from immuneACCESS by way of TCRdb, which keeps in-frame sequences with V and J called. Part of the clones is missing from these tables; in studies checked, under half for an unresolved V gene and the rest for unknown reasons. This sample gives 100,000 or so clones in total; 70% to 90% of them show up just once. The ten top clones hold roughly 5.5% of the sample. Patients with autoimmune disease history or receiving systemic immunosuppression were excluded from the trial. Peripheral blood for TCR sequencing was drawn from every dose cohort at baseline, at cycle 4 day 1 and at cycle 7 day 1. The samples were drawn from a first-in-human, open-label, multicenter phase I dose-escalation trial of ivuxolimab. Adults with locally advanced or metastatic melanoma, renal cell, hepatocellular, or head and neck squamous cell carcinoma were enrolled in the trial. Before TCR sequencing, CD4+ T cells and CD8+ T cells were sorted from peripheral blood as separate populations.

General conclusions and limits of the study: After ivuxolimab, more expanded clones were found on average in CD8+ T cells than in CD4+ T cells. At doses of 0.1 to 3.0 mg/kg, clonal expansion of both CD4+ and CD8+ blood T cells was observed from baseline to week 6. Which antigens the clonally expanded peripheral T cells were specific for was not determined. In the 0.1-3.0 mg/kg groups, partial responders had among the lowest normalized peripheral clonal expansion, particularly in CD8+ T cells. Low levels of normalized T-cell clonal expansion were also seen in some patients who did not respond.

Sequencing was performed on CD4+ or CD8+ T cells sorted from blood, taken in a trial of the OX40 agonist ivuxolimab. The sequence was obtained from an adult with an advanced solid tumor such as melanoma, head and neck, liver or kidney cancer. Recombination joined TRBV19 with TRBJ2-1; TRBD1 lines up with 7 middle nucleotides. The CDR3 in this case is CASSLTGQGPGNEQFF. In nucleotides, the sequence is TGTGCCAGTAGTTTGACAGGGCAAGGGCCAGGAAATGAGCAGTTCTTC.